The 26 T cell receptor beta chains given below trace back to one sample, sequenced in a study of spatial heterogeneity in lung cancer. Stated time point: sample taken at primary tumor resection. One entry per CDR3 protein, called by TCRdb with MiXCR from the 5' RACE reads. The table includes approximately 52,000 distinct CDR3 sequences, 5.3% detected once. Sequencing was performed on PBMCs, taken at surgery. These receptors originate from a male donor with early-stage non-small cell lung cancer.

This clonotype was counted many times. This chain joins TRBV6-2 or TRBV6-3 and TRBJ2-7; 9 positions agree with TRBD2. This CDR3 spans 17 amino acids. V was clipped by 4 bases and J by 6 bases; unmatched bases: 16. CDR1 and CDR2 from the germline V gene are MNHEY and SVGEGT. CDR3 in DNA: TGTGCCAGCAGTTCCCATTCGACTAGCGGAGGTCCTACCGAGCAGTACTTC. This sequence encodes CASSSHSTSGGPTEQYF.

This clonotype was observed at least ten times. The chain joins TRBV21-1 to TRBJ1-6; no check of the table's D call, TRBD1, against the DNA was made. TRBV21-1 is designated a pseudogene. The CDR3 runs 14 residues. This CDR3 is CASTPRQGQSPLHF. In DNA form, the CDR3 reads TGTGCCAGCACCCCAAGACAGGGTCAGTCACCCCTCCACTTT.

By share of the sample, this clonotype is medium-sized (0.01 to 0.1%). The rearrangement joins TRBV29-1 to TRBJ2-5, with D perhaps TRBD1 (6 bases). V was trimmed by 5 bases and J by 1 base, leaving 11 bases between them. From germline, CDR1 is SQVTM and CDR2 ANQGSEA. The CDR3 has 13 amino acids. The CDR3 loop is CSVLRDIQETQYF. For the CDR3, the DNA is TGCAGCGTTCTCCGGGACATCCAAGAGACCCAGTACTTC.

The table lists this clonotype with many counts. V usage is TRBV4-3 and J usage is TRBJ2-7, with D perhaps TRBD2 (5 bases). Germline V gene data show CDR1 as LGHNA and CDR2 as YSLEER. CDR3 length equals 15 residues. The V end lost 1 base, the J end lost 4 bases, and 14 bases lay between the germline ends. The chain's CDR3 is CASSQGRDDYYEQYF. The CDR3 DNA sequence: TGCGCCAGCAGCCAAGGACGGGATGACTATTACGAGCAGTACTTC.

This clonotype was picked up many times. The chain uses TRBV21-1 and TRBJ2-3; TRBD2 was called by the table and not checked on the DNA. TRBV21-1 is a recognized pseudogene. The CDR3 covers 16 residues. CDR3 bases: TGTGCCAGCAGCAAAGAGGCCCGATCTAGTAAGGATACGCAGTATTTT. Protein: CASSKEARSSKDTQYF.

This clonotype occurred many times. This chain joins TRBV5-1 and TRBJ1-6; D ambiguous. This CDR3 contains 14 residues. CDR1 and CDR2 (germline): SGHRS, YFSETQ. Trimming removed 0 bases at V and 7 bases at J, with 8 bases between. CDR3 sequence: CASSLGLLNSPLHF. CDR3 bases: TGCGCCAGCAGCTTGGGACTCTTGAATTCACCCCTCCACTTT.

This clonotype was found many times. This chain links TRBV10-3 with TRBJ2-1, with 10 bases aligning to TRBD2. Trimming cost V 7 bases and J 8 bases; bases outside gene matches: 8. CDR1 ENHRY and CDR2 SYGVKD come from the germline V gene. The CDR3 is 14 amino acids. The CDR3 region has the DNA TGTGCCATCAAGTCCAGCGGGACTAGCGATGAGCAGTTCTTC. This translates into CAIKSSGTSDEQFF.

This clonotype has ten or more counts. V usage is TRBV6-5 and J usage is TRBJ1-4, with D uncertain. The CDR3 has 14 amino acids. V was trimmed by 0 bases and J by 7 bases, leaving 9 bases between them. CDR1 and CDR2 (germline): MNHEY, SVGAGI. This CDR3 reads CASSYSGGREKLFF. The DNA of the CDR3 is TGTGCCAGCAGTTACTCGGGAGGGCGTGAAAAACTGTTTTTT.

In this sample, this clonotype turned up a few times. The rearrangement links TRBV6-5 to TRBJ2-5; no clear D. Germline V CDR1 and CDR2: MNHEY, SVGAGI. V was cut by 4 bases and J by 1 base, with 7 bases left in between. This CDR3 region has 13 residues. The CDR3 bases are TGTGCCAGCAGTTGGCAGCTCCAAGAGACCCAGTACTTC. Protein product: CASSWQLQETQYF.

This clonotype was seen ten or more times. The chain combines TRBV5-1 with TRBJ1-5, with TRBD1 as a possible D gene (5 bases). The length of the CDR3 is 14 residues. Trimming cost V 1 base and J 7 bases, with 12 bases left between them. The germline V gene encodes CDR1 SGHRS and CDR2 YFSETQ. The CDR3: CASSLSGDGQPQHF. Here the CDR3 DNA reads TGCGCCAGCAGCTTGAGTGGGGACGGGCAGCCCCAGCATTTT.

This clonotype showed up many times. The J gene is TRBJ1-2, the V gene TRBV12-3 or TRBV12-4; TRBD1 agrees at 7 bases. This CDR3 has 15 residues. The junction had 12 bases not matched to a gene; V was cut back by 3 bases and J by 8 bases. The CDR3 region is CASSLTGYDLKGYTF. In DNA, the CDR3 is TGTGCCAGCAGTTTGACAGGGTACGACCTGAAGGGCTACACCTTC.

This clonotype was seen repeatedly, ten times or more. This chain's CDR3 is CASSLGDQPQHF. DNA of the CDR3: TGTGCCAGCAGCTTAGGGGATCAGCCCCAGCATTTT. The chain employs TRBV7-9 and TRBJ1-5; D uncertain. This CDR3 spans 12 amino acids. Per the germline V gene, CDR1 is SEHNR and CDR2 is FQNEAQ (reference sequence). Between the trimmed V and J ends, which lost 1 base and 5 bases, there was a span of 3 bases.

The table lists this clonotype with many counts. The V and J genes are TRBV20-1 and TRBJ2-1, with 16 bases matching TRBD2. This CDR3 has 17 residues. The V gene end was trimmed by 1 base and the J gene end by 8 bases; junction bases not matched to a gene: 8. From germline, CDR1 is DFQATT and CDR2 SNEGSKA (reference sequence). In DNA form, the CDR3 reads TGCAGTGCTAGAGTTGGGACTAGCGGGAGGGGTTGGGATGAGCAGTTCTTC. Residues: CSARVGTSGRGWDEQFF.

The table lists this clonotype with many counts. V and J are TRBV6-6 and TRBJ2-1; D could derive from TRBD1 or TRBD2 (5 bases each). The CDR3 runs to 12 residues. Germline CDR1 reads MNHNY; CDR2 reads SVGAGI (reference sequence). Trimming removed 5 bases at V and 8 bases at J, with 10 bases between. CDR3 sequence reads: CASSTRDHEQFF. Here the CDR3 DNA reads TGTGCCAGCAGTACCCGGGACCATGAGCAGTTCTTC.

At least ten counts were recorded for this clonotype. The CDR3: CASSRSGRRKNNEQFF. The CDR3 DNA is TGTGCCAGCAGCCGTAGCGGGAGACGTAAGAACAATGAGCAGTTCTTC. The chain recombines TRBV7-8 with TRBJ2-1, with 9 nucleotides matching TRBD2. V was clipped by 5 bases and J by 5 bases; unmatched bases: 10. The CDR3 contains 16 residues. Germline loops: CDR1 SGHVS, CDR2 FQNEAQ.

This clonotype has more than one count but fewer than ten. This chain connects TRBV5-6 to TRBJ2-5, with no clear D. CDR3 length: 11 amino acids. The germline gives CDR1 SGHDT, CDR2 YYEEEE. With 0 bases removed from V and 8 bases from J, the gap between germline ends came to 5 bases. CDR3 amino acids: CASSLEGTQYF. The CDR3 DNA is TGTGCCAGCAGCTTGGAAGGCACCCAGTACTTC.

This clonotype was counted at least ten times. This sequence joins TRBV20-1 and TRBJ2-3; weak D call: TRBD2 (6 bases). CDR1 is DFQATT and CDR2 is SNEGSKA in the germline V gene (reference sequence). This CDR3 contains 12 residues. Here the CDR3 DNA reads TGCAGGGGATCCGGGGGAAGAGATACGCAGTATTTT. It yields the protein CRGSGGRDTQYF.

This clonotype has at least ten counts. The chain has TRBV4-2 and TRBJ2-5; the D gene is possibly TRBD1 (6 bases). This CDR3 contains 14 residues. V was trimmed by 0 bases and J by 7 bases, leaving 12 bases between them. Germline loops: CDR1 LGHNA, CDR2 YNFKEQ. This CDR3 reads CASSQERGFGTQYF. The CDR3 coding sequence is TGTGCCAGCAGCCAAGAGAGGGGGTTTGGGACCCAGTACTTC.

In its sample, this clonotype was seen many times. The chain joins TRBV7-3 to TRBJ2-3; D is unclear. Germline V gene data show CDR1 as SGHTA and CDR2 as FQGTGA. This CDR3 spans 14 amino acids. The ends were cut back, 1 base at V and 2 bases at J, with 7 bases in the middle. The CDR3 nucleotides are TGTGCCAGCAGCTTAAGTATAAACACAGATACGCAGTATTTT. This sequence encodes CASSLSINTDTQYF.

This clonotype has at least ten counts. DNA of the CDR3: TGCGCCAGCAGCCAATCCTCCAGGGGGCACGCGTCTGGAAACACCATATATTTT. It yields the protein CASSQSSRGHASGNTIYF. The chain employs TRBV4-1 and TRBJ1-3; 8 positions agree with TRBD1. Germline trimming cut 2 bases from V and 1 base from J; bases unmatched to any gene: 10. The CDR3 runs to 18 residues. Germline CDR1 MGHRA, CDR2 YSYEKL.

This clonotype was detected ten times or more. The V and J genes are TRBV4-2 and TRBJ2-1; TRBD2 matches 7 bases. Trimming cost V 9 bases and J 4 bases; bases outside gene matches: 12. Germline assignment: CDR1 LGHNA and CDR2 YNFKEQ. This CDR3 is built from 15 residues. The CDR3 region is CASVSGQGGYNEQFF. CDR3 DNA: TGTGCCAGTGTAAGTGGGCAGGGAGGGTACAATGAGCAGTTCTTC.

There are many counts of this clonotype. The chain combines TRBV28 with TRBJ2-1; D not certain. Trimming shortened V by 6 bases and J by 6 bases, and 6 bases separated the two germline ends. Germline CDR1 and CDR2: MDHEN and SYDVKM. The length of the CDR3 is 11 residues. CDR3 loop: CASRTRNEQFF. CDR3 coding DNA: TGTGCCAGCAGAACACGCAATGAGCAGTTCTTC.

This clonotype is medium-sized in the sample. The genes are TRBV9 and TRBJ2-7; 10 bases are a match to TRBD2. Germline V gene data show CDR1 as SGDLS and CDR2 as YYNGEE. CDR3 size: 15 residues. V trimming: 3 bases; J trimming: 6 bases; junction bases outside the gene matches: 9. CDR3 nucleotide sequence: TGTGCCAGCAGCGCCACAGCGGGAGGGCCTGGCGAGCAGTACTTC. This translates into CASSATAGGPGEQYF.

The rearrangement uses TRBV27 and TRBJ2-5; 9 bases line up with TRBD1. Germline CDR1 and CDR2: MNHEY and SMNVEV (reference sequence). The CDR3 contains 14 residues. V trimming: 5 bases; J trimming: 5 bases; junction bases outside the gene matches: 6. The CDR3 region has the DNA TGTGCCAGCAGTCCCGGGACAGGGATGGAGACCCAGTACTTC. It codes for CASSPGTGMETQYF.

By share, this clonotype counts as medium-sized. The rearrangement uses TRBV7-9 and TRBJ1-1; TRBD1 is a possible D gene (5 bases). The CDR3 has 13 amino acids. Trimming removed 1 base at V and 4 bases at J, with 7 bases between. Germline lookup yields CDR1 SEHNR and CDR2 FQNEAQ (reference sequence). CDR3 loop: CASSLERGTEAFF. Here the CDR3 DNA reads TGTGCCAGCAGCTTAGAAAGGGGCACTGAAGCTTTCTTT. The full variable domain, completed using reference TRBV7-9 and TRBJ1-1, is DTGVSQNPRHKITKRGQNVTFRCDPISEHNRLYWYRQTLGQGPEFLTYFQNEAQLEKSRLLSDRFSAERPKGSFSTLEIQRTEQGDSAMYLCASSLERGTEAFFGQGTRLTVV.

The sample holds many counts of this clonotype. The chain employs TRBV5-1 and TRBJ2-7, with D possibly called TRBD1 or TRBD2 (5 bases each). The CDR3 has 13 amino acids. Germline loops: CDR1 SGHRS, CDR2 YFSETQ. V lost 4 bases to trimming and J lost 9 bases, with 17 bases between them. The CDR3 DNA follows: TGCGCCAGCAGCGGGGACGTACTGAGGGGGCAGTACTTC. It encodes CASSGDVLRGQYF. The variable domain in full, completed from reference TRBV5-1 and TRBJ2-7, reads KAGVTQTPRYLIKTRGQQVTLSCSPISGHRSVSWYQQTPGQGLQFLFEYFSETQRNKGNFPGRFSGRQFSNSRSEMNVSTLELGDSALYLCASSGDVLRGQYFGPGTRLTVT.